The source of this TCR beta chain is a study of blood T cells in healthy people across ages. A second PCR of 7 to 11 cycles used a sample-barcoded 5' primer and a J-beta primer mix. Each cDNA was tagged by a template-switch adaptor containing 12 random nucleotides. TCRdb processed the 5' RACE reads anew with MiXCR; each CDR3 protein has one entry. The table includes 500,000 to 700,000 distinct CDR3 sequences, about 30% detected once. V gave up 2 bases and J gave up 4 bases; unmatched junction bases: 3. The CDR3 is made up of 16 amino acids. Per germline, CDR1 SGHTA and CDR2 FQGTGA. Regarding this clonotype: Its antigen is not known.

Study-level findings and limits: Per million T cells, the diversity of TCR beta decreased roughly linearly as age advanced.

The chain has TRBV7-3 and TRBJ2-1, with 12 nucleotides matching TRBD2. The sample comprised blood. This TCR was recovered from an elderly woman in good health. The CDR3 here is CASSLSTSGGYNEQFF. CDR3 in DNA: TGTGCCAGCAGCTTATCAACTAGCGGGGGGTACAATGAGCAGTTCTTC.